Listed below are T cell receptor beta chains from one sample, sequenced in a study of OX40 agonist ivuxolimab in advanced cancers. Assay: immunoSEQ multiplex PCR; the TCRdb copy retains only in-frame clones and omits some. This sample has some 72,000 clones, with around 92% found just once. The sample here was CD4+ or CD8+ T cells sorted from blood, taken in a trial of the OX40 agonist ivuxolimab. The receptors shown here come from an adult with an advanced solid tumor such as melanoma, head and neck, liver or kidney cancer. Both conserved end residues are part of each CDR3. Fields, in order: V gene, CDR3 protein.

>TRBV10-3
CAISDWGGTQYF
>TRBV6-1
CASSAMGIEQYF
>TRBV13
CASSPSWRGNQPQHF
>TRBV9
CASSAGQGHYEQYF
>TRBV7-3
CASSSRTSGYNEQFF
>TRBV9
CASGGGAGEQYF
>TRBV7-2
CASSLRTGVGETQYF
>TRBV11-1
CASSLGTGADTQYF
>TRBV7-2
CASSTDSGGYNEQFF
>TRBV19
CASSRPGGIYGYTF
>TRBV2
CASSYGFSNQPQHF
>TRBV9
CASSAKFTGPGANVLTF
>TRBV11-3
CASSPDRGETQYF
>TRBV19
CASSSRDRGGSGYTF
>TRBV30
CAWSAGVEWTQYF
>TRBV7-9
CASSPFSITGSYEQYF
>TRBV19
CASSNTLAGEAGETQYF
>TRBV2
CASTRGGETNEQFF
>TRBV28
CASGGRDSSGSYEQYF
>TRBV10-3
CAISAGASGANVLTF
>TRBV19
CASSPGTGNYGYTF
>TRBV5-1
CASSIEQGATGANVLTF
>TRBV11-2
CASSFGVESDTQYF
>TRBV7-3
CASSASGTSGRRTGELFF
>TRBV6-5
CASSYEDWGNQPQHF
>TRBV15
CATSAGSSYNEQFF
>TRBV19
CASSIPQGRDQPQHF
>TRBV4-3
CASSQDLASSSYEQYF
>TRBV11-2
CASSPVAGGPYEQYF
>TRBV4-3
CASSQQNGRGEGYTF
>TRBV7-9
CASSLMGQDQYF
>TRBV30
CAWSVGGTFPPSSYEQYF
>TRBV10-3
CAISAGIELPQHF
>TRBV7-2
CASSLDPPGEIPYEQYF
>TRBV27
CASSGTAHWRGYTF
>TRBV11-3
CASSIGTEKLFF